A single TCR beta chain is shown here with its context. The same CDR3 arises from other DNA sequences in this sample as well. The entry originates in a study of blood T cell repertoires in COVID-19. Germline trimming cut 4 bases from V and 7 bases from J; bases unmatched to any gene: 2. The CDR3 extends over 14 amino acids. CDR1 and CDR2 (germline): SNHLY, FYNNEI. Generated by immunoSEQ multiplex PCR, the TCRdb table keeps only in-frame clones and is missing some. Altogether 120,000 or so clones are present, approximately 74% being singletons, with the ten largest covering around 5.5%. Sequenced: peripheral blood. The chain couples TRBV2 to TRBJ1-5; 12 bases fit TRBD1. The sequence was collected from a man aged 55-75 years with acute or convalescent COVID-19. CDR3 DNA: TGTGCCAGCAGTGTAGGGACAGGGGGCCAGCCCCAGCATTTT. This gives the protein CASSVGTGGQPQHF.